This record looks at one T cell receptor beta chain sequence and its context. This clonotype was observed many times. Its antigen is currently not known. No much larger clonotype is one base removed from it; base qualities were not supplied. This entry is derived from a study of early T cells in non-severe SARS-CoV-2 infection (dated by TCRdb to the early 2020s). Background for the entire study: Bulk RNA from unsorted whole blood was used for TCR sequencing, so alpha and beta chains could not be paired. Summary of the overall study and its limitations: VDJdb matching was skewed toward anti-spike CD8 responses, so virus-specific expansions were likely underestimated and private and CD4 specificities were missed.

V lost 2 bases and J lost 5 bases, and the count of bases not matched to a germline gene is 2. CDR1 and CDR2, per the germline V gene (reference sequence), are LGHDT and YNNKEL. The CDR3 measures 14 amino acids from cysteine to phenylalanine. Only the CDR3 DNA is retained, 42 bases long and in frame from the first base. Libraries were constructed by 5' RACE. The sample was run on a NextSeq 500. The TCR library protocol attached unique molecular identifiers to individual cDNA molecules to correct for sequencing error and PCR bias. Sequencing covered both TCR alpha and beta chains, and within each sample the abundances of alpha and beta sequences were tightly co-correlated. Concerning the study's data processing: Decombinator V4 was used to perform V gene, J gene and CDR3 annotation of TCR sequences. Expanded TCRs were defined as changing significantly between any two time points under a Poisson model with p below 0.0001. TCR abundances were normalised to the total number of TCRs sequenced in each sample and reported as counts per million. TRAV1-2 paired with TRAJ12, TRAJ20 or TRAJ33 defined MAIT TCRs, while TRAV10 paired with TRAJ18 defined iNKT TCRs. VDJdb, accessed 1 November 2021, was searched for CMV, EBV and SARS-CoV-2 annotated TCRs, with TCRs annotated for multiple antigens excluded. The raw public data were reprocessed by TCRdb itself: fastp quality trimming at Q25, MiXCR clonotype calling, in-frame beta chains only. Rows with a matching CDR3 protein are joined into one entry that keeps the most common DNA and genes. For this entry, the V and J calls and clone size follow TCRdb and not the study's own pipeline. In this sample the table shows 100,000 to 120,000 distinct CDR3 sequences, around an eighth of which occur a single time. The ten most abundant clones make up around 4.1% of the sample.

This was a case-control study nested in a cohort of healthcare workers in London, UK, who had nasopharyngeal swab PCR tests and blood samples taken every week. Healthcare workers were recruited during the week of the UK lockdown, between 23 and 31 March 2020, and followed weekly for up to roughly 15 weeks. Source: whole blood, taken at baseline. The receptor comes from an adult who was a healthcare worker with PCR-confirmed SARS-CoV-2 infection or an uninfected control (not recorded which). The chain uses TRBV3-1 and TRBJ2-2, with TRBD2 identical over 7 junction bases. CDR3 region: CASSQRDYTGELFF. The DNA reads TGTGCCAGCAGCCAAAGGGACTATACCGGGGAGCTGTTTTTT. This CDR3, with the reference TRBV3-1 and TRBJ2-2 proteins standing in past its ends, gives the full variable domain DTAVSQTPKYLVTQMGNDKSIKCEQNLGHDTMYWYKQDSKKFLKIMFSYNNKELIINETVPNRFSPKSPDKAHLNLHINSLELGDSAVYFCASSQRDYTGELFFGEGSRLTVL.